These 27 T cell receptor beta chains were all obtained from the same sample, sequenced in a study of cytomegalovirus exposure and HLA in healthy donors. It was with 60 Vbeta and 13 Jbeta primers that the PCR ran. Data came from immunoSEQ multiplex PCR; TCRdb stores just in-frame clones and leaves some out. The table has about 120,000 clones, 17% seen once; the top ten hold roughly 2.7%. Material: PBMCs. Source of these receptors: a female donor in good health and CMV-seropositive.

This chain connects TRBV20-1 to TRBJ1-5; D gene uncertain. The germline V and J ends were trimmed by 5 bases and 11 bases, with 13 bases remaining between them. Germline assignment: CDR1 DFQATT and CDR2 SNEGSKA (reference sequence). The CDR3 contains 11 residues. Here the CDR3 reads CSASSVRAQHF. The CDR3 DNA sequence: TGCAGTGCTTCCTCCGTCCGTGCCCAGCATTTT.

This clone was detected only a few times. This chain links TRBV10-3 with TRBJ2-7; TRBD1 aligns across 7 bases. V trimming: 0 bases; J trimming: 2 bases; junction bases outside the gene matches: 4. Germline V gene data show CDR1 as ENHRY and CDR2 as SYGVKD. This CDR3 is built from 15 residues. The CDR3 DNA reads as TGTGCCATCAGTGAGTCTAACAGGGGCACCTACGAGCAGTACTTC. It codes for CAISESNRGTYEQYF.

CDR3 sequence: CASSEQGLAYEQYF. Written as DNA, the CDR3 is TGTGCCAGCAGTGAACAGGGGTTGGCCTACGAGCAGTACTTC. The chain couples TRBV6-1 to TRBJ2-7; perhaps TRBD1 as D (6 bases). V lost 2 bases and J 2 bases, leaving 10 bases between the germline ends. This CDR3 spans 14 amino acids. CDR1 is MNHNS and CDR2 is SASEGT in the germline V gene.

V usage is TRBV7-9 and J usage is TRBJ1-1, with a tentative D call TRBD1 (6 bases). V shed 5 bases and J shed 3 bases, with 7 bases lying between them. Germline CDR1 SEHNR, CDR2 FQNEAQ (reference sequence). The CDR3 runs 12 residues. CDR3: CASSPGDTEAFF. The DNA for the CDR3 is TGTGCCAGCAGCCCAGGGGACACTGAAGCTTTCTTT.

The chain has TRBV15 and TRBJ2-2; D might be TRBD1 (5 bases). The CDR3 extends over 14 amino acids. V was shortened by 0 bases and J by 10 bases, with 12 bases between the two germline ends. Germline V CDR1 and CDR2: LNHNV, YYDKDF (reference sequence). This CDR3 reads CATSRDQGSSELFF. CDR3 bases: TGTGCCACCAGCAGAGATCAGGGTTCGTCGGAGCTGTTTTTT.

The chain couples TRBV6-5 to TRBJ2-5; TRBD2 agrees at 9 bases. Germline V lookup: CDR1 MNHEY, CDR2 SVGAGI. The CDR3 has 13 residues. V shed 7 bases and J 7 bases; nucleotides not matched to a gene: 7. For the CDR3, the DNA is TGTGCCAGCACCAGGGGCGGGAGGGGGACCCAGTACTTC. Its protein is CASTRGGRGTQYF.

The chain couples TRBV2 to TRBJ1-1; 7 nucleotides match TRBD1. The CDR3 has 14 residues. Trimming at V came to 6 bases and at J to 3 bases, leaving 7 bases not matched to a gene. Germline values: CDR1 SNHLY, CDR2 FYNNEI. The CDR3 spells CASSLDRTYTEAFF. DNA of the CDR3: TGTGCCAGCAGCCTGGACAGGACCTACACTGAAGCTTTCTTT. Combining the CDR3 with reference TRBV2 and TRBJ1-1 gives the whole variable domain EPEVTQTPSHQVTQMGQEVILRCVPISNHLYFYWYRQILGQKVEFLVSFYNNEISEKSEIFDDQFSVERPDGSNFTLKIRSTKLEDSAMYFCASSLDRTYTEAFFGQGTRLTVV.

V and J are TRBV28 and TRBJ2-7, with D perhaps matching TRBD2 (6 bases). Germline V gene lookup returns CDR1 MDHEN and CDR2 SYDVKM. This CDR3 is built from 12 residues. The ends were cut back, 5 bases at V and 8 bases at J, with 13 bases in the middle. The CDR3 sequence: CASSAAGLQQYF. For the CDR3, the DNA is TGTGCCAGCAGTGCCGCAGGACTACAGCAGTACTTC.

V usage is TRBV5-6 and J usage is TRBJ1-1, with 8 nucleotides matching TRBD1. V gave up 3 bases and J gave up 3 bases; unmatched junction bases: 7. There are 15 residues in the CDR3. Germline CDR1 is SGHDT and CDR2 is YYEEEE. The CDR3 nucleotides are TGTGCCAGCAGCTGGCGGACAGGGAGGGACACTGAAGCTTTCTTT. Translated, it gives CASSWRTGRDTEAFF.

This clone was recorded a few times. The CDR3 here is CSVGTGNSYEQYF. CDR3 in DNA: TGCAGCGTTGGTACCGGGAACTCCTACGAGCAGTACTTC. The chain couples TRBV29-1 to TRBJ2-7; possible D gene TRBD2, 5 bases. With 4 bases removed from V and 0 bases from J, the gap between germline ends came to 10 bases. Germline V gene lookup returns CDR1 SQVTM and CDR2 ANQGSEA. The CDR3 extends over 13 amino acids.

This clone has a handful of counts. The J gene is TRBJ2-5, the V gene TRBV10-2; a weak D match, TRBD1 (5 bases). The CDR3 is made up of 17 amino acids. Germline CDR1 and CDR2: WSHSY and SAAADI. V lost 5 bases to trimming and J lost 5 bases, with 24 bases between them. In DNA form, the CDR3 reads TGCGCCAGCAGTCCTGCAACCGACAGACATCTTAGGGAGACCCAGTACTTC. This translates into CASSPATDRHLRETQYF.

This clone turned up a few times. The V gene is TRBV7-9, the J gene TRBJ1-2; D gene uncertain. CDR3 size: 14 residues. V was cut by 1 base and J by 4 bases, with 10 bases left in between. Germline CDR1 SEHNR, CDR2 FQNEAQ (reference sequence). The DNA of the CDR3 is TGTGCCAGCAGCTTAGGACGGGCGGGCTATGGCTACACCTTC. It specifies CASSLGRAGYGYTF.

The chain joins TRBV29-1 to TRBJ2-5; 9 nucleotides line up with TRBD2. The CDR3 runs 15 residues. CDR1 is SQVTM, CDR2 ANQGSEA, per germline. Unmatched junction bases numbered 4, after V lost 2 bases and J lost 0 bases. CDR3: CSVELAGFYQETQYF. CDR3 in DNA: TGCAGCGTTGAACTAGCGGGGTTTTACCAAGAGACCCAGTACTTC.

The sample holds a few counts of this clone. Compared with germline, one end of the junction differs, possibly owing to a read error. V is TRBV15 and J is TRBJ2-4; 7 bases are a match to TRBD1. CDR3 length: 12 amino acids. Germline CDR1 LNHNV, CDR2 YYDKDF (reference sequence). As DNA, the CDR3 is TGTGCCACCAGCAGAGGGTTGGACAGGCCCGTCTTC. It yields the protein CATSRGLDRPVF.

V is TRBV6-5 and J is TRBJ2-7, with TRBD1 matching 8 bases. With V trimmed by 4 bases and J by 5 bases, 4 bases remained unmatched. The CDR3 is 13 residues long. The germline CDR1 and CDR2 sequences are MNHEY and SVGAGI. CDR3 sequence (DNA): TGTGCCAGCAGTTTCAGGGGGCGTGACGAGCAGTACTTC. It encodes CASSFRGRDEQYF.

This clone turned up a few times. The gene calls are TRBV5-1 and TRBJ1-6; 8 bases match TRBD1. The germline V gene has CDR1 SGHRS and CDR2 YFSETQ. Losses at the gene ends were 3 bases for V and 10 bases for J; bases not matched to a gene: 9. The CDR3 has 15 amino acids. CDR3 nucleotides: TGCGCCAGCAGCTCAGACAGGGGAGTAGGGTCACCCCTCCACTTT. Translating gives CASSSDRGVGSPLHF.

This clone showed up just a few times. J is TRBJ1-1 and V is TRBV10-3; D unclear. This CDR3 is 16 amino acids long. CDR1 is ENHRY and CDR2 is SYGVKD in the germline V gene. V was cut by 1 base and J by 2 bases, with 14 bases left in between. The CDR3 DNA sequence: TGTGCCATCAGTGAGTACGCCCGCGGGGTTAACACTGAAGCTTTCTTT. This translates into CAISEYARGVNTEAFF.

This clone has more than one count but fewer than ten. The V call is TRBV5-1, the J call TRBJ1-4, with 8 nucleotides matching TRBD1. The V gene's germline CDR1 is SGHRS and CDR2 YFSETQ. V gave up 4 bases and J gave up 7 bases; unmatched junction bases: 6. The CDR3 totals 14 residues. DNA of the CDR3: TGCGCCAGCAGCGTCGGACAGGGCGCTGAAAAACTGTTTTTT. Translation: CASSVGQGAEKLFF. Full variable domain (remainder filled in from reference TRBV5-1 and TRBJ1-4): KAGVTQTPRYLIKTRGQQVTLSCSPISGHRSVSWYQQTPGQGLQFLFEYFSETQRNKGNFPGRFSGRQFSNSRSEMNVSTLELGDSALYLCASSVGQGAEKLFFGSGTQLSVL.

The chain links TRBV28 to TRBJ2-5; 12 nucleotides match TRBD2. The V segment lost 0 bases and the J segment 2 bases; nucleotides outside the gene matches: 4. From germline, CDR1 is MDHEN and CDR2 SYDVKM. This CDR3 comprises 17 residues. The CDR3: CASSLWTSGSSQETQYF. The CDR3 coding sequence is TGTGCCAGCAGTTTATGGACTAGCGGGAGCTCGCAAGAGACCCAGTACTTC.

There are a few counts of this clone. The V and J genes are TRBV5-1 and TRBJ2-5; the D gene is possibly TRBD2 (5 bases). Germline assignment: CDR1 SGHRS and CDR2 YFSETQ. The CDR3 totals 14 residues. V was clipped by 5 bases and J by 4 bases, with 15 bases between them. The CDR3 region is CASRDLATSETQYF. CDR3 sequence (DNA): TGCGCCAGCAGGGACTTAGCGACATCAGAGACCCAGTACTTC. The variable domain in full, completed from reference TRBV5-1 and TRBJ2-5, reads KAGVTQTPRYLIKTRGQQVTLSCSPISGHRSVSWYQQTPGQGLQFLFEYFSETQRNKGNFPGRFSGRQFSNSRSEMNVSTLELGDSALYLCASRDLATSETQYFGPGTRLLVL.

This clone was picked up a small number of times. The genes are TRBV28 and TRBJ1-1; possibly TRBD1 for D (5 bases). V lost 3 bases to trimming and J lost 6 bases, with 8 bases between them. Germline assignment: CDR1 MDHEN and CDR2 SYDVKM. This CDR3 has 12 residues. This chain's CDR3 is CASSLAGPEAFF. CDR3 bases: TGTGCCAGCAGTTTGGCGGGGCCTGAAGCTTTCTTT. Full variable domain (remainder filled in from reference TRBV28 and TRBJ1-1): DVKVTQSSRYLVKRTGEKVFLECVQDMDHENMFWYRQDPGLGLRLIYFSYDVKMKEKGDIPEGYSVSREKKERFSLILESASTNQTSMYLCASSLAGPEAFFGQGTRLTVV.

This clone was seen a few times. The V call is TRBV4-1, the J call TRBJ2-2; D might be TRBD2 (5 bases). The V and J ends lost 0 bases and 4 bases respectively, with 9 bases between them. Germline V gives CDR1 MGHRA, CDR2 YSYEKL. The CDR3 is 15 amino acids. Here the CDR3 DNA reads TGCGCCAGCAGCCAAGAACGGGGAACCACCGGGGAGCTGTTTTTT. Its translation is CASSQERGTTGELFF.

V is TRBV25-1 and J is TRBJ2-1; the D gene is possibly TRBD2 (5 bases). The CDR3 sequence is 14 residues long. The V end was cut by 4 bases, the J end by 5 bases, with 12 bases between. CDR1 and CDR2 from the germline V gene are MGHDK and SYGVNS. As DNA, the CDR3 is TGTGCCAGCAGTGCCTCCTGGACTCACAATGAGCAGTTCTTC. This gives the protein CASSASWTHNEQFF.

V and J are TRBV4-2 and TRBJ2-7; unclear D gene. The CDR3 has 16 residues. The germline V gene encodes CDR1 LGHNA and CDR2 YNFKEQ. The ends were cut back, 1 base at V and 7 bases at J, with 20 bases in the middle. The CDR3 loop reads CASSQVGNQLLREQYF. The DNA for the CDR3 is TGTGCCAGCAGCCAAGTCGGTAACCAACTCCTACGGGAGCAGTACTTC.

CDR3 loop: CASSLSGTYGYTF. CDR3 in DNA: TGTGCCAGCAGTTTAAGCGGGACCTATGGCTACACCTTC. The rearrangement joins TRBV27 to TRBJ1-2, with a tentative D call TRBD1 (5 bases). The ends were cut back, 2 bases at V and 4 bases at J, with 8 bases in the middle. The CDR3 covers 13 residues. Per germline, CDR1 MNHEY and CDR2 SMNVEV (reference sequence).

This clone was picked up a small number of times. The chain joins TRBV4-3 to TRBJ2-7; D possibly corresponds to TRBD1 (6 bases). The germline V gene has CDR1 LGHNA and CDR2 YSLEER. Trimming cost V 0 bases and J 1 base, with 10 bases left between them. This CDR3 contains 15 residues. The chain's CDR3 is CASSQESRGSYEQYF. CDR3 bases: TGCGCCAGCAGCCAAGAGAGCAGGGGTTCCTACGAGCAGTACTTC.

This clone has a handful of counts. The chain links TRBV4-2 to TRBJ1-5; perhaps TRBD1 as D (5 bases). The CDR3 spans 14 residues. Germline V lookup: CDR1 LGHNA, CDR2 YNFKEQ. Trimming took 4 bases from V and 0 from J, leaving 7 bases between them. In DNA, the CDR3 is TGTGCCAGCAGCCTGACAGATAGCAATCAGCCCCAGCATTTT. It yields the protein CASSLTDSNQPQHF.